This T cell receptor beta chain was identified during a study of human T cells and chemical hapten exposure. This clonotype was found a few times. CDR1 and CDR2 from the germline V gene are MNHEY and SVGAGI. Trimming cost V 0 bases and J 3 bases, with 15 bases left between them. This CDR3 has 17 amino acids. From the RACE reads, TCRdb called clonotypes with MiXCR, one entry per CDR3 protein. Found here are a few hundred thousand distinct CDR3 sequences, about 9.4% of them singletons; the top ten hold around 2.5%. Time point of the sample: pre-sensitization, week 0. Treatment indicated: therapeutic diphenylcyclopropenone sensitization with weekly scalp DPC.

The input for sequencing was whole blood, taken in connection with sensitization to the hapten diphenylcyclopropenone (DPC). The source of this sequence is a woman aged 40 to 50 with alopecia areata. Some clones in this sample may be carry-over from other donors' samples. The chain employs TRBV6-5 and TRBJ1-3; no clear D gene. The CDR3: CASSYSRSALGGNTIYF. CDR3 coding DNA: TGTGCCAGCAGTTACTCGAGGTCCGCACTCGGTGGAAACACCATATATTTT.